This T cell receptor (beta chain) was retrieved from a study of cytomegalovirus exposure and HLA in healthy donors. Primers for the PCR totalled 60 Vbeta and 13 Jbeta. Repertoires were generated with immunoSEQ multiplex PCR, while TCRdb's copy carries only in-frame clones and drops some. The sample yields tens of thousands of clones, approximately 83% seen once. The CDR3 consists of 14 residues. With 2 bases removed from V and 6 bases from J, the gap between germline ends came to 8 bases. Germline V gene lookup returns CDR1 LNHDA and CDR2 SQIVND (reference sequence). The source is a man aged 25-40 years in good health and CMV-seronegative. The V and J genes are TRBV19 and TRBJ1-6; D remains unclear. The sequencing sample was made of PBMCs. Here the CDR3 reads CASSISRGNSPLHF. The CDR3 DNA reads TGTGCCAGTAGTATATCACGGGGTAATTCACCCCTCCACTTT.